This entry describes one TCR beta chain. This clonotype was detected many times. Its target antigen remains unknown. No base-level quality is on record; no much larger clone is a single base apart. The sample is drawn from a study of human T cells and chemical hapten exposure (dated by TCRdb to the early 2020s). In terms of the full investigation: For sensitization, 2% DPC in acetone was applied to a roughly 2 cm by roughly 2 cm area of upper inner arm skin. Libraries were pooled for sequencing, and variation in per-sample TCR yields was attributed mainly to small differences in library volumes within the pool. Throughout the roughly 23-week study period, patients were also given weekly therapeutic DPC doses on the scalp. Blood samples were taken from patients before sensitization (week 0) and at 2, 6 and about 24 weeks after DPC sensitization. Alopecia areata with under or over 50% scalp involvement, alopecia totalis and alopecia universalis were represented in the patient cohort, which was mostly female. For TCR sequencing, blood came from 25 to 35 alopecia patients at anywhere from one to four time points (pre-sensitization, 2, 6 and 24 weeks). Peripheral blood TCR repertoire changes were tracked in vivo in alopecia patients during primary and secondary sensitization to the hapten diphenylcyclopropenone (DPC). Patch testing on the upper back used Finn chambers containing 0.01% DPC, with scoring done after 6 days according to International Contact Dermatitis Research Group standards.

The research as a whole found: A positive correlation was found between the number of PT1 expanded TCRs and patch test score, with significance reached at thresholds 8, 16 and 32 but not 4. After repeated subsampling, changes were observed in the strength of the expansion versus patch-test correlation and in the threshold at which the correlation became significant. Significantly more large CDR3 similarity clusters were formed by expanded TCRs than by pre-sensitization or healthy control sets, consistent with antigen-driven responses. DPC sensitization did not change how many TCRs were above 1 in 1000 frequency, and no evidence was found of alterations in global repertoire structure. All patients had alopecia, a presumed autoimmune disease, so their immune response might differ from that of healthy individuals.

Per the publication, the time point label means: patch test 2, 6 weeks after DPC sensitization. What the treatment or condition label conveys for this sample: therapeutic diphenylcyclopropenone sensitization with weekly scalp DPC. At each patch-test visit, blood was drawn before the patch test was applied. To be eligible, patients had to be aged 18 to 70, diagnosed with alopecia and judged suitable for DPC therapy, while pregnant patients were excluded. Total RNA was isolated from unfractionated whole blood collected in Tempus Blood RNA tubes. Library construction relied on RACE. The run used a NextSeq 500. During library preparation, unique molecular identifiers were attached to individual cDNA molecules so that TCRs could be counted in a quantitative, reproducible way. For every blood RNA sample, sequencing covered both the TCR alpha and TCR beta chains. Processing in the source paper ran as follows. The median number of TCRs per sample was approximately 98,000, ranging from about 20,000 to 700,000. The Decombinator software suite was used to annotate V, J and CDR3 in the TCR reads. For the PS versus PT1 abundance plots, all samples were subsampled to the same number of TCRs (28,000). TCRs were defined as expanded if absent before sensitization and observed at least eight times at the 2-week time point. TCRdb handled the public reads itself, with Q25 trimming in fastp and clone calling in MiXCR, and kept productive beta chains. Records with the same CDR3 protein are collapsed into one entry carrying the most frequent genes and DNA. The V and J calls come from TCRdb's annotation, not from the publication. The sample table lists about 43,000 distinct CDR3 sequences, approximately 3.3% of them with a count of one. Of the sample, roughly 6.6% is held by the ten largest clones.

Trimming removed 5 bases from V and 11 bases from J, leaving 12 bases between the germline ends. From the cysteine up to the phenylalanine, the CDR3 has a length of 11 residues. The retained sequence is limited to the CDR3, 33 bases, with the frame set at the first base. CDR1 is given as MNHEY and CDR2 as SMNVEV, both from the germline V gene (reference sequence). The starting material was whole blood, obtained in connection with sensitization to the hapten diphenylcyclopropenone (DPC). The origin of this receptor is a man aged 40-55 years with alopecia areata. Some clones in this sample may be carry-over from other donors' samples. This sequence uses TRBV27 and TRBJ1-1; no D segment can be confidently identified. CDR3 protein: CASSGGDQAFF. Read as DNA, the sequence is TGTGCCAGCAGTGGAGGAGACCAGGCTTTCTTT.